This T cell receptor beta chain was recovered during a study of cytomegalovirus exposure and HLA in healthy donors. Study-wide background: From 150 million to 200 million T cells, an earlier analysis saw 120 million or so unique TCR beta sequences. Tens of millions of unique TCRs, all from HLA-typed donors, were included in an early release of the data. Study results and limitations: DRB1 showed the most TCR associations and HLA-C the fewest in a later analysis, as rates varied by HLA locus. Later work associated 17,000 or so TCR beta sequences with HLA alleles at 0.05 false discovery rate.

The primer mix had 60 Vbeta and 13 Jbeta primers. The protocol was immunoSEQ multiplex PCR, while the TCRdb copy is restricted to in-frame clones and leaves out a portion. Counted here are over 120,000 clones, about four fifths occurring once; the ten biggest clones make up about 2.4%. The CDR3 sequence is 16 residues long. The germline V gene has CDR1 KGHSH and CDR2 LQKENI. After removal of 1 base from V and 6 bases from J, the junction contained 7 bases not matched to a gene. As regards this clone: Its antigen is unidentified.

The receptor was isolated from a woman aged 18-29 years in good health and CMV-seropositive. Specimen: PBMCs. V and J are TRBV18 and TRBJ2-2; 8 bases are shared with TRBD1. The CDR3 region has the DNA TGTGCCAGCTCACCACTGCCAGGGGGCGCGTCCGGGGAGCTGTTTTTT. This encodes CASSPLPGGASGELFF.